This T cell receptor (beta chain) was recovered during a study of blood T cell repertoires in COVID-19. Sequencing was performed with immunoSEQ multiplex PCR; in TCRdb, only in-frame clones are kept and a portion is missing. This sample has a few hundred thousand clones, with roughly 90% found just once. Trimming cost V 2 bases and J 8 bases, with 15 bases left between them. There are 14 residues in the CDR3. CDR1 and CDR2 (germline): MNHEY, SVGEGT. J is TRBJ1-2 and V is TRBV6-2 or TRBV6-3; D remains unclear. This clonotype originated in a man between 40 and 49 years old with acute or convalescent COVID-19. The sequenced sample consisted of peripheral blood. CDR3 in amino acids: CASSYVSANGGYTF. CDR3 DNA sequence: TGTGCCAGCAGTTACGTGTCGGCGAACGGGGGCTACACCTTC.